This T cell receptor (beta chain) stems from a study of blood T cell repertoires in COVID-19. Study-wide background: Acute and convalescent COVID-19 specimens originated in the United States, Italy and Spain.

Trimming removed 1 base from V and 4 bases from J, with 14 bases in between. This CDR3 has 15 residues. Germline CDR1 and CDR2: GTSNPN and SVGIG (reference sequence). The study drew participants aged about 18 to 95 years from 20 to 30 US areas. The study counted Cohort 3 donors as recovered given two negative PCRs, clearance, or symptom resolution. Repertoires were generated with immunoSEQ multiplex PCR, while TCRdb's copy carries only in-frame clones and drops some. The table includes about 250,000 clones, roughly nine tenths detected once. The chain recombines TRBV30 with TRBJ1-3; D perhaps matches TRBD1 (6 bases). Input material: PBMCs or T cells enriched from blood (not recorded which). This clonotype was sampled from a woman aged 50 to 65 who had recovered from COVID-19. This chain's CDR3 is CAWSGKQGSGNTIYF. CDR3 nucleotide sequence: TGTGCCTGGAGTGGAAAACAGGGATCGGGAAACACCATATATTTT.